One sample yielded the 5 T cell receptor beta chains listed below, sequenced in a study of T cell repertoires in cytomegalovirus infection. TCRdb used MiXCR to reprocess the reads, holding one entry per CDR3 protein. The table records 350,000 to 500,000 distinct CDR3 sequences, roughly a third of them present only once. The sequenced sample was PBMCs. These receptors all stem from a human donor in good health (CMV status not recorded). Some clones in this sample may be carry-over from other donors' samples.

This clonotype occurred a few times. CDR3 bases: TGCGCCAGCAGTCAATCTGGGACAGGGCACGAAAAACTGTTTTTT. Amino acid sequence: CASSQSGTGHEKLFF. The gene calls are TRBV23-1 and TRBJ1-4, with 9 bases lining up with TRBD1. TRBV23-1 carries the ORF label, with uncertain function. The V segment lost 0 bases and the J segment 8 bases; nucleotides outside the gene matches: 4. CDR3 length equals 15 residues.

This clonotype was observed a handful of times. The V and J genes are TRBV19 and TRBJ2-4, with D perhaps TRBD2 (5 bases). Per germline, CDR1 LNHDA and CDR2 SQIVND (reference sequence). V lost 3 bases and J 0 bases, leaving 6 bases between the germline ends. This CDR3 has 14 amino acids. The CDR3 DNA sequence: TGTGCCAGTAGTATTGGACTAGCCAAAAACATTCAGTACTTC. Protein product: CASSIGLAKNIQYF.

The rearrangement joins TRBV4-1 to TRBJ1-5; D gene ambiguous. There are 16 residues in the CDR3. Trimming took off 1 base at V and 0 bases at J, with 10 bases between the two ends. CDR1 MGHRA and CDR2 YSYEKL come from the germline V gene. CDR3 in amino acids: CASSQVGPYSNQPQHF. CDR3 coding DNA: TGCGCCAGCAGCCAAGTCGGACCCTATAGCAATCAGCCCCAGCATTTT.

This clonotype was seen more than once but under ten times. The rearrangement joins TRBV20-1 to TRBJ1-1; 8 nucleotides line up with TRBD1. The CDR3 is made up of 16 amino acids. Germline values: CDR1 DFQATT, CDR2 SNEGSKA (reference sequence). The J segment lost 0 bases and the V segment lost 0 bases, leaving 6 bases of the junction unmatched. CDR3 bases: TGCAGTGCTAGAGATTCCCGGACAGGGCTGAACACTGAAGCTTTCTTT. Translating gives CSARDSRTGLNTEAFF.

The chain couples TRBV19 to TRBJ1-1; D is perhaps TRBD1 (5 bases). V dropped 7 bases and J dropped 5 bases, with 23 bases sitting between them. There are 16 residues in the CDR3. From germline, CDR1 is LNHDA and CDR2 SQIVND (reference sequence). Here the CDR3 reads CASTKGISRVETEAFF. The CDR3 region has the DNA TGTGCCAGTACCAAGGGTATTAGCAGGGTTGAGACTGAAGCTTTCTTT.